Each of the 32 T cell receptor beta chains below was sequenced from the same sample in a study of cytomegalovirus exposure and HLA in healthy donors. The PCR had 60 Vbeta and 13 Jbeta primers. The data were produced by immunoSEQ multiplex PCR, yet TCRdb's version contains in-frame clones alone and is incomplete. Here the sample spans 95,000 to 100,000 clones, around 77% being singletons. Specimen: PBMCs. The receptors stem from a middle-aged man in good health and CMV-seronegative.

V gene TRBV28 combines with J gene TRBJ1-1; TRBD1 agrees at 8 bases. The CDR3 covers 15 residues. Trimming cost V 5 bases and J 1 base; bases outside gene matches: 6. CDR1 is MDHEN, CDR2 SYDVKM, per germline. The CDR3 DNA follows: TGTGCCAGCAGTACACCCGGACAGGGGAACACTGAAGCTTTCTTT. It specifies CASSTPGQGNTEAFF.

The CDR3 DNA reads as TGTGCCACCAGCAGAGACCGGGGGTACAATGAGCAGTTCTTC. It codes for CATSRDRGYNEQFF. This chain joins TRBV15 and TRBJ2-1; a possible D gene is TRBD2 (6 bases). CDR1 LNHNV and CDR2 YYDKDF come from the germline V gene (reference sequence). This CDR3 spans 14 amino acids. Trimming took off 0 bases at V and 4 bases at J, with 7 bases between the two ends.

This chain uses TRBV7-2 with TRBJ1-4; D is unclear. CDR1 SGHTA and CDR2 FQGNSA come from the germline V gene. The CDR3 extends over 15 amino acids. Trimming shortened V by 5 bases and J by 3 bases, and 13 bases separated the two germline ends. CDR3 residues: CASSRGNPSNEKLFF. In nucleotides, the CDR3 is TGTGCCAGCAGCCGAGGGAACCCCTCTAATGAAAAACTGTTTTTT.

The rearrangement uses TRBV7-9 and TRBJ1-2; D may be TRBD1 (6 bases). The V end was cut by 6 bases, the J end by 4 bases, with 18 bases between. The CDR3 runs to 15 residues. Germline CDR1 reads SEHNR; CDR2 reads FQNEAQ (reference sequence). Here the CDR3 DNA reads TGTGCCAGCAGACCTGATGGACAGCTCCTCTATGGCTACACCTTC. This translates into CASRPDGQLLYGYTF.

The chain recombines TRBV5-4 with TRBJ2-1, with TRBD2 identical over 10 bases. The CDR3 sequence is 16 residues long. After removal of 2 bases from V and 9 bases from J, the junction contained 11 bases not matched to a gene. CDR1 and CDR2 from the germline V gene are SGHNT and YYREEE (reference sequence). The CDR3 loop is CASSLYLAGAWGEQFF. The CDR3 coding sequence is TGTGCCAGCAGCTTATATCTAGCGGGAGCTTGGGGTGAGCAGTTCTTC.

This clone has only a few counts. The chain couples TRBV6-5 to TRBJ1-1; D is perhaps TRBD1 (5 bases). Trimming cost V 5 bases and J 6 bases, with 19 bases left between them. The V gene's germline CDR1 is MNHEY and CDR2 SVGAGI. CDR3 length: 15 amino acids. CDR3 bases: TGTGCCAGCAGTCGGACACTCATGAAGGGGCCTGAAGCTTTCTTT. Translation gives CASSRTLMKGPEAFF.

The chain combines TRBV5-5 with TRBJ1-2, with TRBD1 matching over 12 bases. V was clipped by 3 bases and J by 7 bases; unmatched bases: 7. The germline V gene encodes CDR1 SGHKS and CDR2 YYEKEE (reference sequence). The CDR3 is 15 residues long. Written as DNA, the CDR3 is TGTGCCAGCAGCTATTCGGGACAGGGGGCAGCTGGCTACACCTTC. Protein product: CASSYSGQGAAGYTF.

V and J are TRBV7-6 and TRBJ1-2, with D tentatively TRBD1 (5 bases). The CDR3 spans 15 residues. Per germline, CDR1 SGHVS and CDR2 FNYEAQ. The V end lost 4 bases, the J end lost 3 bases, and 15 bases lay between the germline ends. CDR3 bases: TGTGCCAGCAGCTCGTGGCAGGGAGGGGACTATGGCTACACCTTC. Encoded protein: CASSSWQGGDYGYTF.

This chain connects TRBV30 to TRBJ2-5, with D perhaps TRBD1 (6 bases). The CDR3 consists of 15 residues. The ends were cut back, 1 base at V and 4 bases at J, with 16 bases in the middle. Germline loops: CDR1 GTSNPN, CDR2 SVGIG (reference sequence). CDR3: CAWSDRRQVRETQYF. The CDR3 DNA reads TGTGCCTGGAGTGACCGGAGACAGGTCAGAGAGACCCAGTACTTC.

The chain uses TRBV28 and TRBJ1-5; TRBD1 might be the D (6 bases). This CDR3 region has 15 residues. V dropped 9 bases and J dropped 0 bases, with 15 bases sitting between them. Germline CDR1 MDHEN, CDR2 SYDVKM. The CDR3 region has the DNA TGTGCCAGTCTCCCGGGACACCATAGCAATCAGCCCCAGCATTTT. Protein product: CASLPGHHSNQPQHF.

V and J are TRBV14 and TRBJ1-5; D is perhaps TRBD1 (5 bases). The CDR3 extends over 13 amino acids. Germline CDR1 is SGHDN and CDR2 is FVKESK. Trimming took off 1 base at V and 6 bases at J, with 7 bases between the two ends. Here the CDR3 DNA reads TGTGCCAGCAGCCAAGTGGGGGGTCAGCCCCAGCATTTT. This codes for CASSQVGGQPQHF.

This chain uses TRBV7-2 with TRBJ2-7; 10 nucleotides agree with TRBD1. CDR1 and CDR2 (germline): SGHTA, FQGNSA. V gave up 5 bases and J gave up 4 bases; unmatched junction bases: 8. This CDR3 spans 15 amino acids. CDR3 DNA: TGTGCCAGCAGCCCAGCCGGGACAGGGGAGTACGAGCAGTACTTC. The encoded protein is CASSPAGTGEYEQYF.

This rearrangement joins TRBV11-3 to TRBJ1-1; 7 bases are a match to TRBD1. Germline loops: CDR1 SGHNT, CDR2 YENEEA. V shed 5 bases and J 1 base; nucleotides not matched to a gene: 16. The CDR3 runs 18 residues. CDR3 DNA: TGTGCCAGCAGCATCGCACGAGGGGTACAGGGGTCGAACACTGAAGCTTTCTTT. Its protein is CASSIARGVQGSNTEAFF.

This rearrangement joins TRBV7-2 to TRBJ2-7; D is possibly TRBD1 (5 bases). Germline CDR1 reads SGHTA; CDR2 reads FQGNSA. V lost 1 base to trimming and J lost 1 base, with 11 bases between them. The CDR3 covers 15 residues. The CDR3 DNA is TGTGCCAGCAGCTTAGAGAACAGGTTATCCTACGAGCAGTACTTC. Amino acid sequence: CASSLENRLSYEQYF.

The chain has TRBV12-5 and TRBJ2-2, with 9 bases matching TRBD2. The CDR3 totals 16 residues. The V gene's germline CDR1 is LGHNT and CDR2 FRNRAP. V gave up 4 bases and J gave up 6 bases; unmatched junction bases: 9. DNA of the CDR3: TGTGCTAGTGGTTCGGGGGGACTAGCCGGTCCCGGGGAGCTGTTTTTT. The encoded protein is CASGSGGLAGPGELFF.

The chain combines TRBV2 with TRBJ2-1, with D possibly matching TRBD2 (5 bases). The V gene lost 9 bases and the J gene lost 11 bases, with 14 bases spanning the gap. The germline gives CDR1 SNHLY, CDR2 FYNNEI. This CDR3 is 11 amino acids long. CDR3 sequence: CASLGERQQFF. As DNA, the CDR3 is TGTGCCAGTCTTGGGGAGCGCCAGCAGTTCTTC.

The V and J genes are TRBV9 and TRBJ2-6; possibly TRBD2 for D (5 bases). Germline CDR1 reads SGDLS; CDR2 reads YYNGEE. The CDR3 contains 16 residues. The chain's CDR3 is CVVSGEGYSGANVLTF. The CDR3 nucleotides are TGTGTAGTATCCGGGGAAGGCTACTCTGGGGCCAACGTCCTGACTTTC.

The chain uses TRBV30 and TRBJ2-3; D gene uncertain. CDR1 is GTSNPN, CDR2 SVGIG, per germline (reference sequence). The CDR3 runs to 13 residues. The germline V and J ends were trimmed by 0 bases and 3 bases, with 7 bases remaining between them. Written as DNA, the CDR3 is TGTGCCTGGAGTGTCCCAGCGACAGATACGCAGTATTTT. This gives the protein CAWSVPATDTQYF.

DNA of the CDR3: TGTGCCAGCAGTGACTCTAGCGGGGGGGCCCCAGATACGCAGTATTTT. It specifies CASSDSSGGAPDTQYF. The V gene is TRBV6-4, the J gene TRBJ2-3; 11 nucleotides match TRBD2. The V and J ends lost 0 bases and 4 bases, in that order; junction bases with no gene match: 3. Germline CDR1 and CDR2: MRHNA and SNTAGT. The CDR3 has 16 amino acids.

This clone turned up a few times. In DNA, the CDR3 is TGCGCCAGCAGCTTGGGAGTCTTATCCAACAGGGCAGATACGCAGTATTTT. This encodes CASSLGVLSNRADTQYF. The rearrangement links TRBV5-1 to TRBJ2-3; D is possibly TRBD1 (6 bases). This CDR3 is built from 17 residues. V lost 0 bases and J 4 bases, leaving 18 bases between the germline ends. Germline CDR1 and CDR2: SGHRS and YFSETQ.

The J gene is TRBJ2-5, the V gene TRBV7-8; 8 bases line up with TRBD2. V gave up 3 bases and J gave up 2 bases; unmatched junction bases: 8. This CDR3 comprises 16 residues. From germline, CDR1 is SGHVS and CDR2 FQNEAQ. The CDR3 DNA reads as TGTGCCAGCAGCTTCTCGGGGGGGTTAAGGCAAGAGACCCAGTACTTC. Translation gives CASSFSGGLRQETQYF.

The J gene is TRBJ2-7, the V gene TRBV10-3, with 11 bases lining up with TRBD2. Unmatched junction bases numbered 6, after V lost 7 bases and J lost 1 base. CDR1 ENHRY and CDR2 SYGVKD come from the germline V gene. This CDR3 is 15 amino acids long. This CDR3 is CAIMVGLAGSYEQYF. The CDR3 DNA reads TGTGCCATCATGGTAGGACTAGCGGGTTCCTACGAGCAGTACTTC.

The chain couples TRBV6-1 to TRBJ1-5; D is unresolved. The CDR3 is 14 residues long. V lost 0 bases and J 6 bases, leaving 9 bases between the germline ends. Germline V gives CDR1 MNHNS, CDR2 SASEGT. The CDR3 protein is CASSEAPGVQPQHF. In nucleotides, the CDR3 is TGTGCCAGCAGTGAAGCTCCCGGGGTTCAGCCCCAGCATTTT.

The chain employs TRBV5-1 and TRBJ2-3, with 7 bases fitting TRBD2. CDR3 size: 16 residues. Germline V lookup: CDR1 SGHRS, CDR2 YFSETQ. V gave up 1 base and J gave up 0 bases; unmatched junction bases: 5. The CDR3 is CASSLSPGGSTDTQYF. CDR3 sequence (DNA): TGCGCCAGCAGCTTGTCCCCCGGGGGGAGCACAGATACGCAGTATTTT.

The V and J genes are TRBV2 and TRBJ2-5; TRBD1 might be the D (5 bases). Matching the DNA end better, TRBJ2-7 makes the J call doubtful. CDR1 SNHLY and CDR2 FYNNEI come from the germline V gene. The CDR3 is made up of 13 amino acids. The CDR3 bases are TGTGCCAGCAGTGATTCAGGGTGGGGCGAGCAGTACTTC. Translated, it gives CASSDSGWGEQYF.

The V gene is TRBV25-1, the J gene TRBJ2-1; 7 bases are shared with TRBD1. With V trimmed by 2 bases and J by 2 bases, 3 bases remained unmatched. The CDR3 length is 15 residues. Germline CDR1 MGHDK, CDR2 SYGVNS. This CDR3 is CASSERDRPYNEQFF. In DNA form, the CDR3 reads TGTGCCAGCAGTGAACGGGACAGACCCTACAATGAGCAGTTCTTC.

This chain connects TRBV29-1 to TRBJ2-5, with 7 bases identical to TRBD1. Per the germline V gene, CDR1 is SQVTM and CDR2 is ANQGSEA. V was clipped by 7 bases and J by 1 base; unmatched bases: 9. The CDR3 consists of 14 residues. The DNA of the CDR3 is TGCAGCGGCAATATAGGGGGCAGCCAAGAGACCCAGTACTTC. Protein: CSGNIGGSQETQYF.

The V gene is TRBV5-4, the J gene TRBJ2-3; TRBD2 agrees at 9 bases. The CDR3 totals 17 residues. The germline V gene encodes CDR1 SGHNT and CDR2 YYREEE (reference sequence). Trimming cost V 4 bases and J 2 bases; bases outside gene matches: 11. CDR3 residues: CASSLWVAGVITDTQYF. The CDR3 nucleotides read TGTGCCAGCAGCCTTTGGGTAGCGGGAGTCATCACAGATACGCAGTATTTT.

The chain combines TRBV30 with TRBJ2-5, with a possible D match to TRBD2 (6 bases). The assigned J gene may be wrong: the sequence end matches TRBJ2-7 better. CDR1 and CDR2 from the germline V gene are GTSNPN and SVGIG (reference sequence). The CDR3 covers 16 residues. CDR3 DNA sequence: TGTGCCTGGAGTGTATCCCAGCGGGCAATAATCTACGAGCAGTACTTC. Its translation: CAWSVSQRAIIYEQYF.

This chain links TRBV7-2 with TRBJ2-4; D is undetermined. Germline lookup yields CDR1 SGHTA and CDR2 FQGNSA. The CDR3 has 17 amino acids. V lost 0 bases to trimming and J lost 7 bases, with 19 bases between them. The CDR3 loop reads CASSLASRSDSRNIQYF. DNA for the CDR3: TGTGCCAGCAGCTTAGCGTCCAGGTCTGATAGTCGGAACATTCAGTACTTC.

The CDR3 nucleotides read TGCAGCGTTGCGATGCGGGGGCTGTATACGCAGTATTTT. Protein: CSVAMRGLYTQYF. The chain is built from TRBV29-1 and TRBJ2-3; a weak D match, TRBD2 (7 bases). V was clipped by 4 bases and J by 7 bases, with 15 bases between them. Germline values: CDR1 SQVTM, CDR2 ANQGSEA. CDR3 length equals 13 residues.

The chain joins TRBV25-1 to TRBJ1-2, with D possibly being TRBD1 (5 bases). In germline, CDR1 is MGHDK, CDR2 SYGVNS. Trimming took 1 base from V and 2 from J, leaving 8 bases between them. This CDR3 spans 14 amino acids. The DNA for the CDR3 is TGTGCCAGCAGTGAATCTGACAGAAACTATGGCTACACCTTC. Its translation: CASSESDRNYGYTF.